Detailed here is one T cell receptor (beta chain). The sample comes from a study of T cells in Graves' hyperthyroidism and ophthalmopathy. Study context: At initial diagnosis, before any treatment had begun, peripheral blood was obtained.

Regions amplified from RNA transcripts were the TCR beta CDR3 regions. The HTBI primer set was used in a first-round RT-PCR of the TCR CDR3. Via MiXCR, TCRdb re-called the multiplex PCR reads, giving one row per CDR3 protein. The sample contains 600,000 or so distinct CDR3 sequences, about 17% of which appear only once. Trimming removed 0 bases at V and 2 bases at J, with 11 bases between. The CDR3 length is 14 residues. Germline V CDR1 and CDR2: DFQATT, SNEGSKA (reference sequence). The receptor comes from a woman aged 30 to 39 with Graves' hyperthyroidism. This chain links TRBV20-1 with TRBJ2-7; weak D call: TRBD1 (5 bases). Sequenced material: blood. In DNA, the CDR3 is TGCAGTGCTAGAGAAAACCTAGGGGCCTACGAGCAGTACTTC. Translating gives CSARENLGAYEQYF.